Shown below are 14 T cell receptor beta chains from a single sample sequenced in a study of shared clonotypes between healthy human individuals. This table comes from immunoSEQ multiplex PCR, and its TCRdb copy is limited to in-frame clones, with some not included. The repertoire consists of 2 million or so clones, with 85% to 95% occurring once and the leading ten covering 0.13%. Material for sequencing was naive CD4+ T cells sorted from blood. The subset is: CD45RA+ positively selected. The receptors were gathered from a man younger than 35 in good health.

The chain uses TRBV6-5 and TRBJ2-3, with TRBD1 matching 7 bases. The V and J ends lost 5 bases and 7 bases, in that order; junction bases with no gene match: 3. CDR3 length: 12 residues. Germline CDR1 reads MNHEY; CDR2 reads SVGAGI. The CDR3 loop reads CASSPGQNTQYF. The CDR3 DNA sequence: TGTGCCAGCAGTCCGGGACAGAATACGCAGTATTTT.

In regard to this clone: A clone one base away is much larger, so this may be a read error. The same CDR3 arises from other DNA sequences in this sample as well. This chain connects TRBV6-6 to TRBJ2-5; D unresolved. The CDR3 runs to 12 residues. Germline lookup yields CDR1 MNHNY and CDR2 SVGAGI (reference sequence). V lost 0 bases, J lost 5 bases, and 4 bases lay in between. CDR3 nucleotide sequence: TGTGCCAGCAGTTACTCAGGGGAGACCCAGTACTTC. It encodes CASSYSGETQYF.

This chain uses TRBV7-9 with TRBJ2-5; 7 positions agree with TRBD2. The CDR3 spans 17 residues. CDR1 and CDR2 from the germline V gene are SEHNR and FQNEAQ (reference sequence). J lost 2 bases, V lost 5 bases, and 14 bases had no gene match. The CDR3 reads CASSPLFGGRVQETQYF. In nucleotides, the CDR3 is TGTGCCAGCAGCCCCTTATTCGGCGGGAGAGTACAAGAGACCCAGTACTTC.

The chain joins TRBV10-2 to TRBJ2-5, with D unclear. CDR3 length: 13 amino acids. The germline V and J ends were trimmed by 8 bases and 1 base, with 11 bases remaining between them. Per the germline V gene, CDR1 is WSHSY and CDR2 is SAAADI. CDR3 region: CASAPQVQETQYF. DNA of the CDR3: TGCGCCAGCGCCCCGCAGGTCCAAGAGACCCAGTACTTC.

Only one count was recorded for this clone. The CDR3 loop is CASSRVATNEKLFF. Written as DNA, the CDR3 is TGTGCCAGCAGCCGGGTTGCAACTAATGAAAAACTGTTTTTT. The chain recombines TRBV28 with TRBJ1-4; unclear D gene. This CDR3 has 14 amino acids. The ends were cut back, 6 bases at V and 0 bases at J, with 8 bases in the middle. Germline CDR1 MDHEN, CDR2 SYDVKM. Complete variable domain (other parts from reference TRBV28 and TRBJ1-4): DVKVTQSSRYLVKRTGEKVFLECVQDMDHENMFWYRQDPGLGLRLIYFSYDVKMKEKGDIPEGYSVSREKKERFSLILESASTNQTSMYLCASSRVATNEKLFFGSGTQLSVL.

J is TRBJ1-1 and V is TRBV9; no firm D call. V lost 0 bases to trimming and J lost 3 bases, with 6 bases between them. The germline V gene encodes CDR1 SGDLS and CDR2 YYNGEE. The CDR3 contains 13 residues. CDR3 in amino acids: CASSVGSDTEAFF. Written as DNA, the CDR3 is TGTGCCAGCAGCGTAGGTTCAGACACTGAAGCTTTCTTT.

This clone was recorded a few times. DNA of the CDR3: TGTGCCAGCAAGGCAGGCAATCAGCCCCAGCATTTT. Translation: CASKAGNQPQHF. V usage is TRBV28 and J usage is TRBJ1-5; the D is unclear. This CDR3 has 12 residues. V lost 7 bases and J 2 bases, leaving 6 bases between the germline ends. Looked up from germline, CDR1 is MDHEN and CDR2 is SYDVKM.

The chain links TRBV5-1 to TRBJ1-4; 7 nucleotides match TRBD1. This CDR3 has 18 amino acids. Germline-derived CDR1 and CDR2 are SGHRS and YFSETQ. Losses at the gene ends were 4 bases for V and 8 bases for J; bases not matched to a gene: 20. CDR3: CASSPMEGAAVVSEKLFF. In nucleotides, the CDR3 is TGCGCCAGCAGCCCAATGGAGGGGGCTGCTGTTGTAAGCGAAAAACTGTTTTTT.

The chain uses TRBV4-1 and TRBJ2-5, with D possibly being TRBD1 or TRBD2 (5 bases each). V was clipped by 1 base and J by 1 base, with 13 bases between them. Germline V gene lookup returns CDR1 MGHRA and CDR2 YSYEKL. This CDR3 has 16 residues. The CDR3, as DNA: TGCGCCAGCAGCCAAGGACGGGGACGGACCCAAGAGACCCAGTACTTC. As protein: CASSQGRGRTQETQYF.

The CDR3 sequence is CAWSVKLDSKYQETQYF. In nucleotides, the CDR3 is TGTGCCTGGAGTGTAAAATTGGACTCTAAGTACCAAGAGACCCAGTACTTC. The chain links TRBV30 to TRBJ2-5; possible D gene TRBD2, 5 bases. This CDR3 is 17 amino acids long. The V end was cut by 0 bases, the J end by 0 bases, with 17 bases between. The germline gives CDR1 GTSNPN, CDR2 SVGIG (reference sequence).

Details on this clone: A junction boundary mismatches the germline segment, possibly from a read error. The V and J genes are TRBV9 and TRBJ2-2; D remains ambiguous. Germline CDR1 is SGDLS and CDR2 is YYNGEE. This CDR3 region has 15 residues. CDR3 sequence: CASSVGTTKTGELFF. CDR3 DNA: TGTGCCAGCAGCGTAGGGACCACGAAGACCGGGGAGCTGTTTTTT.

The chain joins TRBV6-5 to TRBJ1-1; tentative D call: TRBD1 (6 bases). Germline V CDR1 and CDR2: MNHEY, SVGAGI. V was cut by 8 bases and J by 1 base, with 14 bases left in between. The CDR3 runs to 14 residues. The chain's CDR3 is CASGTPRANTEAFF. As DNA, the CDR3 is TGTGCCAGCGGGACACCTAGGGCGAACACTGAAGCTTTCTTT.

The V and J genes are TRBV5-1 and TRBJ2-1; the match to TRBD2 covers 13 bases. Germline CDR1 and CDR2: SGHRS and YFSETQ. The CDR3 runs to 15 residues. Trimming at V came to 1 base and at J to 8 bases, leaving 3 bases not matched to a gene. CDR3 region: CASSLTSGGAYEQFF. The CDR3 nucleotides read TGCGCCAGCAGCTTGACTAGCGGGGGGGCGTATGAGCAGTTCTTC.

The chain links TRBV18 to TRBJ2-5; no reliable D call. The CDR3 contains 16 residues. Germline V gene sequence: CDR1 KGHSH, CDR2 LQKENI. The V and J ends lost 5 bases and 1 base respectively, with 17 bases between them. CDR3 nucleotides: TGTGCCAGCTCATCTACTCTTACAAGCTCCCAAGAGACCCAGTACTTC. It translates to CASSSTLTSSQETQYF.